This T cell receptor (beta chain) is drawn from a study of blood T cell repertoires in COVID-19 (dated by TCRdb to about 2020). Study-wide context: Collaborator samples came from the United States, Italy and Spain and covered acute and convalescent phases of COVID-19. The repertoires were released in a freely available public database meant as a resource for research on the immune response to SARS-CoV-2. The samples were drawn from the first 160 participants of the ongoing ImmuneRACE study and from some 1,300 subjects provided by 6 global collaborators. The prospective study material was composed of cDNA or gDNA derived from T cells, B-cell-depleted T cells, or PBMCs. Deeply sampled blood TCRbeta repertoires from subjects exposed to, actively infected with, or recovered from COVID-19 were included in the dataset. HLA class I and class II types, where available, came from metadata supplied by the sample provider rather than from assay-based typing. Sample metadata almost always included a de-identified subject ID, COVID-19 status, age in years and sex. On the study overall, not on this receptor specifically: How much clinical and demographic metadata was included differed by source and by participant, and the metadata was provided uncurated.

The immunoSEQ Assay, a bias-controlled multiplex PCR, was used to amplify TCRbeta CDR3 regions from genomic DNA. The published analysis was carried out like this. Nucleated cell counts per sample were estimated from amplification of reference gene primers within the assay. To quantify the absolute abundance of each unique TCRbeta CDR3 rearrangement, sequence reads were collapsed and filtered. For each sample, productive Simpson clonality was calculated by taking the square root of Simpson's diversity index across productive rearrangements. TCRdb mirrors the immuneACCESS table, restricted to in-frame sequences. Some clones are absent from its copies; in checked studies, under half trace to an unresolved V gene, and the reason for the others is unknown. The V and J calls and clone size are taken from that table; D and trimming were inferred from the DNA. The sample contains approximately 440,000 clones, roughly 91% of them found a single time. The leading ten clones occupy under 0.7% of the sample.

This clone was detected only once. The specificity of this receptor is unknown. Qualities for individual bases were not recorded, and no much larger clone is one base off. Trimming removed 5 bases from V and 2 bases from J, leaving 11 bases between the germline ends. Including cysteine and phenylalanine, the CDR3 has 14 amino acids. The retained sequence is limited to the CDR3, 42 bases, with the frame set at the first base. The germline V gene (reference sequence) gives CDR1 as MNHEY and CDR2 as SMNVEV. Participants in the prospective study were enrolled through a virtual design, were aged roughly 18 to 100 years, and lived in roughly 26 United States geographic areas. To assign participants to cohorts, the prospective study relied on clinical history that participants themselves reported in a screening survey and a study questionnaire. For ImmuneRACE Cohort 3, a participant was defined as recovered based on two consecutive negative NP/OP PCR tests, clearance by a healthcare professional, or resolution of symptoms. In the prospective study, whole blood, serum and a nasopharyngeal or oropharyngeal swab were collected from each participant by mobile phlebotomists. Additional blood draws and questionnaires over a roughly two-month period could optionally be provided by prospective study participants. Blood samples from the prospective study were shipped frozen or at room temperature prior to DNA extraction.

Recombination joined TRBV27 with TRBJ2-3; the best D guess is TRBD1, with 6 bases matching. Sequencing was carried out using PBMCs or T cells enriched from blood (not recorded which). This clonotype was sampled from a man younger than 35 who had recovered from COVID-19. For the CDR3, the sequence is CASSQRTATDTQYF. The DNA is as follows: TGTGCCAGCAGTCAACGGACAGCCACAGATACGCAGTATTTT.